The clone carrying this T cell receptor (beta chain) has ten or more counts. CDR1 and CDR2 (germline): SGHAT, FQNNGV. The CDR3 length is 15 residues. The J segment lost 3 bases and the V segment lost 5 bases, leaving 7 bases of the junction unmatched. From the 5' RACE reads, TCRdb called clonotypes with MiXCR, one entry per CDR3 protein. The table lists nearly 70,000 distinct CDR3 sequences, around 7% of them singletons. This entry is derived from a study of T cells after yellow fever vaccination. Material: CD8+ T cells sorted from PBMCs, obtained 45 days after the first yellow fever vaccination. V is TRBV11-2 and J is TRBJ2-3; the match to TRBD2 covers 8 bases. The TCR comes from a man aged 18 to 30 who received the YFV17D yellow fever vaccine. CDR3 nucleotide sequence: TGTGCCAGCAGCCGCACTTTAGCGGGGACAGATACGCAGTATTTT. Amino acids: CASSRTLAGTDTQYF.